This TCR beta chain emerged from a study of OX40 agonist ivuxolimab in advanced cancers. For the study at large: Three patients responded partially, comprising one with hepatocellular carcinoma and two with cutaneous melanoma. Whole-study results and caveats: At 0.1 to 3.0 mg/kg and by week 6, CD4+ and CD8+ T cells in the blood had expanded clonally. Averaging showed that CD8+ T cells had more expanded clones than CD4+ did.

Patients with autoimmune history or systemic immunosuppression were excluded. Concerning this clone: No antigen is known for it.

The method was immunoSEQ multiplex PCR; TCRdb's version includes in-frame clones alone and lacks a portion of them. The data contain approximately 82,000 clones, over 65% of them singletons. This CDR3 is built from 16 residues. Germline trimming cut 7 bases from V and 3 bases from J; bases unmatched to any gene: 10. Germline CDR1 and CDR2: LNHDA and SQIVND (reference sequence). This chain joins TRBV19 and TRBJ1-5, with TRBD1 matching over 9 bases. This receptor was obtained from an adult with an advanced solid tumor such as melanoma, head and neck, liver or kidney cancer. The material was CD4+ or CD8+ T cells sorted from blood, obtained in a trial of the OX40 agonist ivuxolimab. The CDR3, as DNA: TGTGCCAGTAACCCGGGACAGGGCATTTACAATCAGCCCCAGCATTTT. This encodes CASNPGQGIYNQPQHF.